Presented here are 21 T cell receptor beta chains from one specimen sequenced in a study of monozygotic twins with inflammatory bowel disease. TCRdb re-analyzed the 5' RACE reads; it lists each CDR3 protein once, without DNA. The sample includes approximately 330,000 distinct CDR3 sequences. The sample was blood. Receptor source: a human donor with ulcerative colitis or Crohn's disease, or a healthy co-twin of an affected twin (not recorded which).

The V gene is TRBV7-9, the J gene TRBJ1-1; the D gene TCRdb calls, TRBD1, cannot be checked with no DNA. From germline, CDR1 is SEHNR and CDR2 FQNEAQ (reference sequence). The CDR3 length is 16 residues. CDR3 loop: CASSLARGRQNTEAFF.

The chain is built from TRBV24-1 and TRBJ2-3; the D call of TRBD1 rests on TCRdb alone, since no DNA is present to check it. CDR1 KGHDR and CDR2 SFDVKD come from the germline V gene. The CDR3 is made up of 13 amino acids. The chain's CDR3 is CATSGPGTDTQYF.

The CDR3 protein is CASSQAWDYGYTF. J is TRBJ1-2 and V is TRBV4-3. Germline CDR1 is LGHNA and CDR2 is YSLEER. CDR3 length: 13 amino acids.

The chain carries TRBV15 and TRBJ2-3; the D call from TCRdb, TRBD2, cannot be confirmed without DNA. The CDR3 totals 17 residues. From germline, CDR1 is LNHNV and CDR2 YYDKDF (reference sequence). CDR3 amino acids: CATSRPGLAAPTDTQYF.

This chain links TRBV6-1 with TRBJ2-1; the TCRdb call, TRBD2, lacks DNA for checking. The CDR3 has 15 amino acids. Germline CDR1 MNHNS, CDR2 SASEGT. The CDR3 loop is CASRWTSGGYNEQFF.

The rearrangement joins TRBV20-1 to TRBJ2-3. CDR3 length: 13 residues. From germline, CDR1 is DFQATT and CDR2 SNEGSKA (reference sequence). The CDR3 region is CSARIRGTDTQYF.

J is TRBJ2-5 and V is TRBV10-3; there is no DNA to check the TCRdb D call of TRBD1. The CDR3 loop spans 16 amino acids. Germline CDR1 ENHRY, CDR2 SYGVKD. CDR3 in amino acids: CAIRRDWGHGKETQYF.

The chain has TRBV4-1 and TRBJ2-3; TCRdb calls TRBD2, which cannot be checked without DNA. The CDR3 is 14 residues long. Per germline, CDR1 MGHRA and CDR2 YSYEKL. The CDR3 loop is CASSLQRGPDTQYF.

The chain recombines TRBV7-2 with TRBJ2-3; the D call of TRBD2 rests on TCRdb alone, since no DNA is present to check it. Germline loops: CDR1 SGHTA, CDR2 FQGNSA. The CDR3 extends over 15 amino acids. Here the CDR3 reads CASRYTSGGRDTQYF.

The CDR3 loop is CASSPLGGKRGGKDTQYF. The genes are TRBV28 and TRBJ2-3; there is no DNA to check the TCRdb D call of TRBD2. CDR1 and CDR2 from the germline V gene are MDHEN and SYDVKM. The CDR3 is 18 residues long.

V and J are TRBV4-3 and TRBJ2-3; absent DNA, TCRdb's TRBD1 call cannot be checked. From germline, CDR1 is LGHNA and CDR2 YSLEER. This CDR3 is built from 17 residues. CDR3 in amino acids: CASSQDPSGGTTDTQYF.

The chain is built from TRBV4-1 and TRBJ1-2; TCRdb indicates TRBD1, and absent DNA this call remains unverified. The CDR3 spans 16 residues. The V gene's germline CDR1 is MGHRA and CDR2 YSYEKL. The CDR3: CASSRTPGADGYGYTF.

The CDR3 protein is CATSRDGQALDGYTF. The J gene is TRBJ1-2, the V gene TRBV15; the D call from TCRdb, TRBD1, cannot be confirmed without DNA. The CDR3 sequence is 15 residues long. Germline CDR1 LNHNV, CDR2 YYDKDF (reference sequence).

The genes are TRBV12-3 or TRBV12-4 and TRBJ2-1; TCRdb returns TRBD1, unconfirmable since there is no DNA. There are 13 residues in the CDR3. The CDR3 spells CASANRDDNEQFF.

The CDR3 spells CASTGQGFTTDTQYF. The chain couples TRBV12-3 or TRBV12-4 to TRBJ2-3; TCRdb proposes TRBD1, but this gene call is untestable without DNA. CDR3 length: 15 residues.

The chain has TRBV28 and TRBJ2-7; the TRBD1 assignment by TCRdb is unverifiable without DNA. The germline CDR1 and CDR2 sequences are MDHEN and SYDVKM. CDR3 size: 12 residues. The CDR3 here is CASRWGGQEQYF.

The chain has TRBV7-8 and TRBJ2-5; the TRBD1 assignment by TCRdb is unverifiable without DNA. In germline, CDR1 is SGHVS, CDR2 FQNEAQ. This CDR3 region has 16 residues. The CDR3 protein is CASSLALRGGVETQYF.

The V and J genes are TRBV19 and TRBJ1-1; TCRdb proposes TRBD1, but this gene call is untestable without DNA. The CDR3 sequence is 14 residues long. Germline CDR1 is LNHDA and CDR2 is SQIVND (reference sequence). The CDR3 here is CASRRTGENTEAFF.

The rearrangement uses TRBV4-1 and TRBJ1-5. In germline, CDR1 is MGHRA, CDR2 YSYEKL. There are 15 residues in the CDR3. This CDR3 reads CASSPTTFSNQPQHF.

The chain uses TRBV5-1 and TRBJ1-4; TCRdb outputs TRBD1, but without DNA this stays unchecked. Germline CDR1 reads SGHRS; CDR2 reads YFSETQ. CDR3 length: 16 residues. The CDR3 reads CASSFGQGATNEKLFF. The full variable domain, in which reference TRBV5-1 and TRBJ1-4 provide the parts outside the CDR3, is KAGVTQTPRYLIKTRGQQVTLSCSPISGHRSVSWYQQTPGQGLQFLFEYFSETQRNKGNFPGRFSGRQFSNSRSEMNVSTLELGDSALYLCASSFGQGATNEKLFFGSGTQLSVL.

V and J are TRBV6-1 and TRBJ2-1; without DNA, the TCRdb call of TRBD2 cannot be checked. Per the germline V gene, CDR1 is MNHNS and CDR2 is SASEGT. The CDR3 loop spans 14 amino acids. The CDR3 loop reads CASMGGGDYNEQFF.